The text below deals with one TCR beta chain. Antigen: not known. V gave up 6 bases and J gave up 5 bases, with 25 bases separating them. CDR1 is SGHTA, CDR2 FQGNSA, per germline. This CDR3 comprises 18 residues. Primers: 60 Vbeta forward and 13 Jbeta reverse. Generated by immunoSEQ multiplex PCR, the TCRdb table keeps only in-frame clones and is missing some. The sample data list some 34,000 clones. The data belong to a study of cytomegalovirus exposure and HLA in healthy donors. Study context: Most genotyped donors, approximately 77% of 398, had Caucasian-associated genetic ancestry. Whole-study findings and limits: 16,951 TCR beta sequences were associated with HLA alleles at 0.05 false discovery rate in a later analysis. According to the study, some 160 TCR beta chains were cytomegalovirus-associated.

The source of this sequence is a man in his forties in good health and CMV-seronegative. Material for sequencing was PBMCs. The J gene is TRBJ1-4, the V gene TRBV7-2; D remains unclear. This CDR3 is CASSEASCLLVDNEKLFF. CDR3 DNA sequence: TGTGCCAGCAGTGAAGCTTCGTGTCTCCTAGTCGACAATGAAAAACTGTTTTTT.